The 27 T cell receptor beta chains below all came from one sample that was sequenced in a study of blood T cell repertoires in COVID-19 (dated by TCRdb to 2020 to 2022). The library was obtained by the immunoSEQ multiplex PCR assay. What TCRdb holds here is the immuneACCESS table cut down to in-frame rearrangements. Part of the clones is not present; checked against another copy, under half of the missing clones reflect an unresolved V gene, and the others are unexplained. The sample contains about 99,000 clones, roughly 84% of them found a single time. Roughly 2.1% of the sample is taken by the ten largest. The sequenced material came from peripheral blood. The receptors stem from a man in his 70s with active or convalescent COVID-19.

The V gene is TRBV18, the J gene TRBJ2-1; tentatively, D is TRBD2 (5 bases). Germline CDR1 and CDR2: KGHSH and LQKENI. The V end was cut by 6 bases, the J end by 8 bases, with 14 bases between. The CDR3 is 13 amino acids. CDR3 DNA sequence: TGTGCCAGCTCGCTACTAGTCAACGATGAGCAGTTCTTC. It codes for CASSLLVNDEQFF.

This chain joins TRBV9 and TRBJ1-2; 7 positions agree with TRBD1. V was pared by 1 base and J by 6 bases, with 9 bases of the junction left unmatched. The CDR3 contains 15 residues. CDR1 and CDR2 (germline): SGDLS, YYNGEE. CDR3 coding DNA: TGTGCCAGCAGCGTATCGACAGGGCGAGCGGATGGCTACACCTTC. It is translated as CASSVSTGRADGYTF.

In its sample, this clone was seen once. This sequence joins TRBV6-6 and TRBJ1-1, with 7 bases that match TRBD1. Germline CDR1 and CDR2: MNHNY and SVGAGI (reference sequence). This CDR3 comprises 16 residues. V was pared by 0 bases and J by 4 bases, with 8 bases of the junction left unmatched. CDR3 bases: TGTGCCAGCAGTTACTCGATTAGGGGGCCATTCACTGAAGCTTTCTTT. Protein sequence: CASSYSIRGPFTEAFF.

The V gene is TRBV7-2, the J gene TRBJ1-4; D gene uncertain. V lost 4 bases and J 0 bases, leaving 6 bases between the germline ends. The germline V gene encodes CDR1 SGHTA and CDR2 FQGNSA. This CDR3 has 14 residues. CDR3 sequence reads: CASSSFSTNEKLFF. DNA of the CDR3: TGTGCCAGCAGCTCCTTCTCAACTAATGAAAAACTGTTTTTT.

This chain links TRBV11-2 with TRBJ2-5, with D possibly matching TRBD1 (5 bases). Per the germline V gene, CDR1 is SGHAT and CDR2 is FQNNGV. This CDR3 is 16 amino acids long. With 3 bases removed from V and 5 bases from J, the gap between germline ends came to 19 bases. The CDR3 region is CASSLGTQGVGETQYF. In nucleotides, the CDR3 is TGTGCCAGCAGCTTGGGAACCCAAGGGGTGGGTGAGACCCAGTACTTC. Using reference TRBV11-2 and TRBJ2-5 for the parts outside the CDR3, the full variable domain is EAGVAQSPRYKIIEKRQSVAFWCNPISGHATLYWYQQILGQGPKLLIQFQNNGVVDDSQLPKDRFSAERLKGVDSTLKIQPAKLEDSAVYLCASSLGTQGVGETQYFGPGTRLLVL.

V usage is TRBV30 and J usage is TRBJ1-1, with TRBD1 identical over 7 bases. The germline V gene encodes CDR1 GTSNPN and CDR2 SVGIG (reference sequence). The CDR3 length is 13 residues. The J segment lost 7 bases and the V segment lost 0 bases, leaving 5 bases of the junction unmatched. The CDR3 coding sequence is TGTGCCTGGAGTGTACAGGGGACGGGTGAAGCTTTCTTT. Protein product: CAWSVQGTGEAFF.

This chain uses TRBV5-8 with TRBJ2-7, with D uncertain. This CDR3 contains 15 residues. CDR1 and CDR2 from the germline V gene are SGHTS and YDEGEE. V was clipped by 0 bases and J by 4 bases, with 14 bases between them. CDR3 sequence: CASSLAPYPGYEQYF. The CDR3 DNA reads as TGTGCCAGCAGCTTGGCGCCCTATCCCGGTTACGAGCAGTACTTC.

The J gene is TRBJ1-2, the V gene TRBV18; maybe TRBD1 (6 bases). Germline lookup yields CDR1 KGHSH and CDR2 LQKENI. There are 15 residues in the CDR3. Trimming stripped 3 bases from V and 5 bases from J, with 16 bases between. The CDR3 DNA is TGTGCCAGCTCACCCGACAGGACCATTTTTTATGGCTACACCTTC. Its translation: CASSPDRTIFYGYTF.

This clone was picked up one time. The chain couples TRBV10-3 to TRBJ2-2; TRBD2 agrees at 7 bases. Germline values: CDR1 ENHRY, CDR2 SYGVKD. The CDR3 extends over 16 amino acids. After removal of 5 bases from V and 1 base from J, the junction contained 7 bases not matched to a gene. The CDR3 spells CAISSFRGRNTGELFF. The CDR3 DNA reads TGTGCCATCAGTTCCTTCCGCGGGAGGAACACCGGGGAGCTGTTTTTT.

V usage is TRBV19 and J usage is TRBJ1-3; 7 bases align to TRBD1. The germline gives CDR1 LNHDA, CDR2 SQIVND (reference sequence). J was trimmed by 0 bases and V by 7 bases; bases with no gene match: 6. The CDR3 has 15 amino acids. CDR3 DNA: TGTGCCAGTAAGGGGGACAGACTCTCTGGAAACACCATATATTTT. It yields the protein CASKGDRLSGNTIYF.

This chain uses TRBV7-2 with TRBJ2-3; 11 nucleotides align to TRBD1. This CDR3 spans 16 amino acids. J was trimmed by 4 bases and V by 4 bases; bases with no gene match: 7. Germline assignment: CDR1 SGHTA and CDR2 FQGNSA. In nucleotides, the CDR3 is TGTGCCAGCAGCTACCGGACAGGGGGCTTCGCAGATACGCAGTATTTT. It is translated as CASSYRTGGFADTQYF.

The genes are TRBV6-5 and TRBJ1-6; TRBD1 agrees at 9 bases. The CDR3 contains 15 residues. The junction had 0 bases not matched to a gene; V was cut back by 6 bases and J by 0 bases. The germline gives CDR1 MNHEY, CDR2 SVGAGI. The CDR3 nucleotides are TGTGCCAGCAGGACAGGGGGCTCCTATAATTCACCCCTCCACTTT. Amino acids: CASRTGGSYNSPLHF.

This clone was observed a single time. As DNA, the CDR3 is TGTGCCAGCAGGACCTGGACTAGCGGGGGTGCGGAGACCCAGTACTTC. Translating gives CASRTWTSGGAETQYF. This chain links TRBV5-4 with TRBJ2-5; 13 bases map to TRBD2. The germline CDR1 and CDR2 sequences are SGHNT and YYREEE (reference sequence). V was pared by 5 bases and J by 5 bases, with 9 bases of the junction left unmatched. The CDR3 runs 16 residues.

This rearrangement joins TRBV15 to TRBJ1-2; D is uncertain. The V gene's germline CDR1 is LNHNV and CDR2 YYDKDF (reference sequence). The ends were cut back, 3 bases at V and 8 bases at J, with 13 bases in the middle. CDR3 length: 13 residues. The CDR3 sequence is CATSSRELSGYTF. The CDR3 DNA reads TGTGCCACCAGCAGCCGGGAGCTAAGCGGCTACACCTTC.

The table lists this clone with a count of one. This chain joins TRBV7-8 and TRBJ1-4, with 7 bases fitting TRBD1. The germline V gene encodes CDR1 SGHVS and CDR2 FQNEAQ. V dropped 5 bases and J dropped 7; count of bases not matched to a gene: 4. The CDR3 sequence is 13 residues long. CDR3 DNA sequence: TGTGCCAGCAGCAGACAGGGCTCTGAAAAACTGTTTTTT. Translation gives CASSRQGSEKLFF.

The J gene is TRBJ1-4, the V gene TRBV6-2 or TRBV6-3, with D possibly matching TRBD1 (6 bases). Between the trimmed V and J ends, which lost 6 bases and 8 bases, there was a span of 19 bases. CDR1 and CDR2 from the germline V gene are MNHEY and SVGEGT. CDR3 length equals 15 residues. DNA of the CDR3: TGTGCCAGCAGCTTCTTAACGGGGGGCGACGAAAAACTGTTTTTT. It codes for CASSFLTGGDEKLFF.

The chain combines TRBV2 with TRBJ1-3, with D possibly TRBD1 on 5 matching bases. Germline V gene sequence: CDR1 SNHLY, CDR2 FYNNEI. The CDR3 is 14 amino acids. V was pared by 6 bases and J by 0 bases, with 9 bases between. The CDR3, as DNA: TGTGCCAGCAGGGGACTGTCCTCTGGAAACACCATATATTTT. The encoded protein is CASRGLSSGNTIYF.

The chain couples TRBV28 to TRBJ2-1, with D tentatively TRBD1 (6 bases). The ends were cut back, 1 base at V and 9 bases at J, with 7 bases in the middle. This CDR3 is built from 12 residues. Germline CDR1 is MDHEN and CDR2 is SYDVKM. Here the CDR3 reads CASSLSTGEQFF. The CDR3 nucleotides read TGTGCCAGCAGTTTATCGACAGGTGAGCAGTTCTTC.

The gene calls are TRBV5-1 and TRBJ1-2; 7 nucleotides line up with TRBD1. This CDR3 has 14 amino acids. Germline loops: CDR1 SGHRS, CDR2 YFSETQ. Trimming took 0 bases from V and 8 from J; bases not matched to a gene: 7. The CDR3 coding sequence is TGCGCCAGCAGCTTGGCACAGGGGAAGGGGGGCTACACCTTC. Protein: CASSLAQGKGGYTF. The whole variable domain, remainder taken from reference TRBV5-1 and TRBJ1-2, is KAGVTQTPRYLIKTRGQQVTLSCSPISGHRSVSWYQQTPGQGLQFLFEYFSETQRNKGNFPGRFSGRQFSNSRSEMNVSTLELGDSALYLCASSLAQGKGGYTFGSGTRLTVV.

The V and J genes are TRBV5-1 and TRBJ1-1; 9 positions agree with TRBD1. The CDR3 length is 15 residues. V shed 2 bases, J shed 6 bases, and the junction held 8 bases outside the gene matches. Germline CDR1 SGHRS, CDR2 YFSETQ. The CDR3 nucleotides are TGCGCCAGCAGCTTATCACAGGGGGCGCGGGCTGAAGCTTTCTTT. It specifies CASSLSQGARAEAFF.

The chain couples TRBV5-6 to TRBJ2-1, with 12 bases identical to TRBD1. Germline V gene lookup returns CDR1 SGHDT and CDR2 YYEEEE. This CDR3 is 16 amino acids long. V gave up 4 bases and J gave up 6 bases; unmatched junction bases: 8. CDR3 sequence reads: CASSRKPGQGANEQFF. The CDR3, as DNA: TGTGCCAGCAGCCGCAAACCGGGACAGGGGGCCAATGAGCAGTTCTTC.

The V call is TRBV25-1, the J call TRBJ1-1; D not certain. This CDR3 contains 14 residues. V was trimmed by 5 bases and J by 4 bases, leaving 14 bases between them. In germline, CDR1 is MGHDK, CDR2 SYGVNS. The CDR3 sequence: CASSLSGGITEAFF. DNA of the CDR3: TGTGCCAGCAGTTTGTCAGGAGGAATCACTGAAGCTTTCTTT.

V gene TRBV2 combines with J gene TRBJ2-7; 9 bases match TRBD2. Germline V CDR1 and CDR2: SNHLY, FYNNEI. CDR3 length: 14 residues. Trimming removed 5 bases from V and 6 bases from J; junction bases left unmatched: 8. CDR3 protein: CASSPPGLAIEQYF. The DNA for the CDR3 is TGTGCCAGCAGTCCGCCGGGACTAGCTATCGAGCAGTACTTC.

The V and J genes are TRBV4-2 and TRBJ1-2; D uncertain. Germline V gene data show CDR1 as LGHNA and CDR2 as YNFKEQ. Trimming removed 1 base at V and 8 bases at J, with 14 bases between. The CDR3 spans 14 residues. CDR3 nucleotides: TGTGCCAGCAGCCAAGGCCCCGAGGATCAGGGCTACACCTTC. Translation gives CASSQGPEDQGYTF.

The rearrangement uses TRBV19 and TRBJ2-2; 10 bases match TRBD1. Germline CDR1 reads LNHDA; CDR2 reads SQIVND (reference sequence). This CDR3 region has 14 residues. Trimming cost V 9 bases and J 5 bases; bases outside gene matches: 6. CDR3 bases: TGTGCCAGCACGACAGGGGGCCGGACCGGGGAGCTGTTTTTT. Its translation is CASTTGGRTGELFF. Full variable domain (rest looked up from reference TRBV19 and TRBJ2-2): DGGITQSPKYLFRKEGQNVTLSCEQNLNHDAMYWYRQDPGQGLRLIYYSQIVNDFQKGDIAEGYSVSREKKESFPLTVTSAQKNPTAFYLCASTTGGRTGELFFGEGSRLTVL.

The chain uses TRBV6-5 and TRBJ1-1; TRBD1 might be the D (6 bases). Trimming took 7 bases from V and 4 from J, leaving 13 bases between them. The germline CDR1 and CDR2 sequences are MNHEY and SVGAGI. The CDR3 consists of 13 residues. CDR3 coding DNA: TGTGCCAGCAACAACCCACAGGGCACTGAAGCTTTCTTT. Protein sequence: CASNNPQGTEAFF.

The DNA for the CDR3 is TGTGCCAGTAGAAGACAGGGAGACACCGGGGAGCTGTTTTTT. Protein sequence: CASRRQGDTGELFF. V and J are TRBV19 and TRBJ2-2; 7 bases fit TRBD1. Per the germline V gene, CDR1 is LNHDA and CDR2 is SQIVND (reference sequence). The J segment lost 3 bases and the V segment lost 6 bases, leaving 4 bases of the junction unmatched. The CDR3 runs to 14 residues.